Each of the 4 T cell receptor beta chains below was sequenced from the same sample in a study of graft-versus-host responses after intestinal transplantation. Clones were read by immunoSEQ multiplex PCR, and TCRdb kept only the in-frame ones, dropping some. The table includes about 84,000 clones, 80% to 95% detected once. These TCRs' antigens remain unknown. Specimen: unstimulated CD4+ T cells sorted from spleen or lymph node cells, collected before transplant. The receptors shown here come from a human donor who was the organ donor for an intestinal transplant.

The chain carries TRBV11-2 and TRBJ1-4; a weak D match, TRBD1 (5 bases). The V and J ends lost 2 bases and 5 bases respectively, with 9 bases between them. The germline CDR1 and CDR2 sequences are SGHAT and FQNNGV. This CDR3 has 14 residues. CDR3 coding DNA: TGTGCCAGCAGCTTAACAGACAGAAATGAAAAACTGTTTTTT. This gives the protein CASSLTDRNEKLFF. The full variable domain, its missing parts supplied by reference TRBV11-2 and TRBJ1-4, is EAGVAQSPRYKIIEKRQSVAFWCNPISGHATLYWYQQILGQGPKLLIQFQNNGVVDDSQLPKDRFSAERLKGVDSTLKIQPAKLEDSAVYLCASSLTDRNEKLFFGSGTQLSVL.

This clone was seen just once. The chain couples TRBV7-9 to TRBJ2-7; perhaps TRBD1 as D (6 bases). This CDR3 has 15 amino acids. Germline CDR1 is SEHNR and CDR2 is FQNEAQ (reference sequence). The V end lost 1 base, the J end lost 2 bases, and 12 bases lay between the germline ends. In nucleotides, the CDR3 is TGTGCCAGCAGCTTAGGACAGGAAATTACCTACGAGCAGTACTTC. Residues: CASSLGQEITYEQYF. Filled out from reference TRBV7-9 and TRBJ2-7, the complete variable domain reads DTGVSQNPRHKITKRGQNVTFRCDPISEHNRLYWYRQTLGQGPEFLTYFQNEAQLEKSRLLSDRFSAERPKGSFSTLEIQRTEQGDSAMYLCASSLGQEITYEQYFGPGTRLTVT.

About this clone itself: Given the absence of the conserved phenylalanine or tryptophan at the CDR3 end, a read error is likely. This rearrangement joins TRBV5-8 to TRBJ2-7; 8 bases match TRBD1. Germline V CDR1 and CDR2: SGHTS, YDEGEE. This CDR3 has 14 amino acids. The ends lost 3 bases at V and 3 bases at J; junction bases unmatched: 5. CDR3 coding DNA: TGTGCCAGCAGCTCGGCCGGGACAGGCTACGAGCAGTACCTC. It codes for CASSSAGTGYEQYL.

The rearrangement uses TRBV5-1 and TRBJ2-7; D is ambiguous. The CDR3 loop spans 13 amino acids. The germline V and J ends were trimmed by 0 bases and 2 bases, with 6 bases remaining between them. Germline CDR1 and CDR2: SGHRS and YFSETQ. The CDR3 DNA reads TGCGCCAGCAGCTTGGTACAAACCTACGAGCAGTACTTC. This encodes CASSLVQTYEQYF.